This T cell receptor (beta chain) was recovered during a study of cytomegalovirus exposure and HLA in healthy donors. TCRdb's copy holds only in-frame clones and misses some; the assay was immunoSEQ multiplex PCR. In the table there are fewer than 120,000 clones, over 75% of which are singletons. Findings of the study overall: Published work reported that the classifier diagnosed cytomegalovirus status with high specificity and sensitivity.

About this clone itself: As yet, its antigen is unknown.

The germline V gene has CDR1 SGHAT and CDR2 FQNNGV. The CDR3 runs 16 residues. With 5 bases clipped from V and 7 bases from J, the junction kept 16 bases outside the gene matches. Sequencing input: PBMCs. The V gene is TRBV11-2, the J gene TRBJ2-7; 8 bases align to TRBD2. The TCR comes from a woman younger than 45 in good health and CMV-seropositive. CDR3 sequence (DNA): TGTGCCAGCAGCGCGACACGGGGGGGGATTTCTCGAGAGCAGTACTTC. Its translation is CASSATRGGISREQYF. Full variable domain (missing parts from reference TRBV11-2 and TRBJ2-7): EAGVAQSPRYKIIEKRQSVAFWCNPISGHATLYWYQQILGQGPKLLIQFQNNGVVDDSQLPKDRFSAERLKGVDSTLKIQPAKLEDSAVYLCASSATRGGISREQYFGPGTRLTVT.